This TCR beta chain was observed in a study of blood T cell repertoires in COVID-19. Study at large: Sites across the United States, Italy and Spain contributed samples from acute and convalescent COVID-19. Sources were T cells, B-cell-depleted T cells, or PBMCs; the material itself was cDNA or gDNA.

Original methodology: Amplifying reference gene primers gave estimates of nucleated cell counts. Libraries were prepared by immunoSEQ multiplex PCR; TCRdb keeps only in-frame clonotypes and omits some of them. V and J calls and clone size come straight from that table; D and trimming were deduced from the DNA. The sample lists approximately 120,000 clones; approximately 87% were seen once. This CDR3 has 12 residues. CDR1 is SGHAT, CDR2 FQNNGV, per germline. Trimming at V came to 7 bases and at J to 5 bases, leaving 5 bases not matched to a gene. The sequenced material came from peripheral blood. The sequence came from a woman in her sixties or seventies with acute or convalescent COVID-19. J is TRBJ2-7 and V is TRBV11-2; TRBD1 matches 7 bases. The CDR3 spells CASTTTGHEQYF. The CDR3 DNA is TGTGCCAGCACCACGACAGGGCACGAGCAGTACTTC.